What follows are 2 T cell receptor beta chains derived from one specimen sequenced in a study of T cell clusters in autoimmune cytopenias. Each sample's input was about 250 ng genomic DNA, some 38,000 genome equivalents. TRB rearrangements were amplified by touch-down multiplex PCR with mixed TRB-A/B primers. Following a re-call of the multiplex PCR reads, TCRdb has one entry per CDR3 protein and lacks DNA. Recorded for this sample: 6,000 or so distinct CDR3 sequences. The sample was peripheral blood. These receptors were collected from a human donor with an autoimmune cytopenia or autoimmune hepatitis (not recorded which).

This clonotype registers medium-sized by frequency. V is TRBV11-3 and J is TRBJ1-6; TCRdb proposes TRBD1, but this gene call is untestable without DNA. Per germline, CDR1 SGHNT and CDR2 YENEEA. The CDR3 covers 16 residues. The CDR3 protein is CASSPLGLAENSPLHF.

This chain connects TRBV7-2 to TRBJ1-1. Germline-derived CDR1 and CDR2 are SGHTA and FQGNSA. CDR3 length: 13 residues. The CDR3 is CASSFSENTEAFF. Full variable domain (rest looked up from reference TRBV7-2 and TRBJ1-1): GAGVSQSPSNKVTEKGKDVELRCDPISGHTALYWYRQSLGQGLEFLIYFQGNSAPDKSGLPSDRFSAERTGGSVSTLTIQRTQQEDSAVYLCASSFSENTEAFFGQGTRLTVV.